The source of this T cell receptor (beta chain) is a study of blood T cell repertoires in COVID-19. Study-wide background: The United States, Italy and Spain were the sources of the acute and convalescent COVID-19 samples. The cDNA or gDNA used as material had been derived from T cells, B-cell-depleted T cells, or PBMCs.

Sequencing used immunoSEQ multiplex PCR; TCRdb keeps in-frame clones, though not all of them. The data contain about 410,000 clones, roughly 90% of them singletons. The CDR3 loop spans 15 amino acids. The V gene's germline CDR1 is SGHNT and CDR2 YYREEE (reference sequence). V was clipped by 8 bases and J by 3 bases, with 19 bases between them. Cohort 3 recovery required two negative PCRs, clearance, or symptom resolution. The chain recombines TRBV5-4 with TRBJ2-3; TRBD2 is a possible D gene (6 bases). Sequencing used PBMCs or T cells enriched from blood (not recorded which). This sequence was found in a woman aged 30 to 39 who had recovered from COVID-19. CDR3 in DNA: TGTGCCAGGCGATCTCGCGGGGATAAAACAGATACGCAGTATTTT. Translation gives CARRSRGDKTDTQYF.